These 24 T cell receptor beta chains were sequenced from one sample in a study of cytomegalovirus exposure and HLA in healthy donors. The PCR made use of 60 Vbeta and 13 Jbeta primers. Assay: immunoSEQ multiplex PCR; the TCRdb copy retains only in-frame clones and omits some. The table records 90,000 to 100,000 clones, approximately 80% of them present only once. The sample comprised PBMCs. These receptors all come from a female donor in good health and CMV-seronegative.

The rearrangement links TRBV13 to TRBJ2-1, with 8 bases that match TRBD2. Trimming took 1 base from V and 6 from J; bases not matched to a gene: 2. Germline lookup yields CDR1 PRHDT and CDR2 FYEKMQ (reference sequence). The CDR3 runs 14 residues. The CDR3 nucleotides are TGTGCCAGCAGCTTAGCGGGAGGGATCAATGAGCAGTTCTTC. Translation gives CASSLAGGINEQFF.

This clone has more than one count but fewer than ten. The chain employs TRBV11-1 and TRBJ1-3; no firm D call. Germline V lookup: CDR1 SGHAT, CDR2 FQDESV (reference sequence). Trimming took 5 bases from V and 0 from J, leaving 11 bases between them. The CDR3 runs 15 residues. The DNA for the CDR3 is TGTGCCAGCAGCCGAGACTGGAGCTCTGGAAACACCATATATTTT. Translating it yields CASSRDWSSGNTIYF.

This clone was detected only once. The genes are TRBV7-9 and TRBJ2-1, with 9 bases identical to TRBD2. CDR1 and CDR2 (germline): SEHNR, FQNEAQ (reference sequence). V shed 6 bases, J shed 10 bases, and the junction held 4 bases outside the gene matches. This CDR3 region has 12 residues. In DNA form, the CDR3 reads TGTGCCAGCAGTCTAAGCGGGGGGGAGCAGTTCTTC. It is translated as CASSLSGGEQFF. The full variable domain, completed using reference TRBV7-9 and TRBJ2-1, is DTGVSQNPRHKITKRGQNVTFRCDPISEHNRLYWYRQTLGQGPEFLTYFQNEAQLEKSRLLSDRFSAERPKGSFSTLEIQRTEQGDSAMYLCASSLSGGEQFFGPGTRLTVL.

V is TRBV5-4 and J is TRBJ2-5; tentatively, D is TRBD2 (6 bases). The J call may be in error: the DNA end matches TRBJ2-7 better. CDR1 is SGHNT and CDR2 is YYREEE in the germline V gene (reference sequence). This CDR3 is built from 15 residues. This chain's CDR3 is CASSLIRDLSYEQYF. The CDR3 DNA reads as TGTGCCAGCAGCCTGATAAGGGACTTATCCTACGAGCAGTACTTC.

The chain couples TRBV18 to TRBJ1-5; D is unclear. This CDR3 comprises 14 residues. Trimming shortened V by 1 base and J by 8 bases, and 12 bases separated the two germline ends. Germline-derived CDR1 and CDR2 are KGHSH and LQKENI. Written as DNA, the CDR3 is TGTGCCAGCTCACCACGAGGGATGGTCAAGCCCCAGCATTTT. This encodes CASSPRGMVKPQHF.

The CDR3 region is CASSPRSRDRDPTQYF. Written as DNA, the CDR3 is TGTGCCAGCAGCCCAAGGTCCCGGGACAGGGATCCTACGCAGTATTTT. This chain uses TRBV13 with TRBJ2-3; 9 bases are a match to TRBD1. The CDR3 sequence is 16 residues long. Per the germline V gene, CDR1 is PRHDT and CDR2 is FYEKMQ (reference sequence). The ends lost 5 bases at V and 8 bases at J; junction bases unmatched: 14.

The V and J genes are TRBV5-4 and TRBJ2-3; D possibly corresponds to TRBD2 (6 bases). Germline V gene data show CDR1 as SGHNT and CDR2 as YYREEE (reference sequence). V was cut by 2 bases and J by 4 bases, with 11 bases left in between. The length of the CDR3 is 14 residues. CDR3 sequence (DNA): TGTGCCAGCAGCTTTCCAGGGAGGTCAGATACGCAGTATTTT. Its protein product is CASSFPGRSDTQYF. Filled out from reference TRBV5-4 and TRBJ2-3, the complete variable domain reads ETGVTQSPTHLIKTRGQQVTLRCSSQSGHNTVSWYQQALGQGPQFIFQYYREEENGRGNFPPRFSGLQFPNYSSELNVNALELDDSALYLCASSFPGRSDTQYFGPGTRLTVL.

The chain recombines TRBV30 with TRBJ1-2; weak D call: TRBD1 (6 bases). The CDR3 length is 15 residues. The germline CDR1 and CDR2 sequences are GTSNPN and SVGIG (reference sequence). The germline V and J ends were trimmed by 3 bases and 3 bases, with 17 bases remaining between them. The CDR3 loop is CAWSLQGTPDYGYTF. The CDR3 nucleotides are TGTGCCTGGAGCTTACAGGGCACTCCTGACTATGGCTACACCTTC.

As concerns this clone: The sample contains more than one DNA sequence encoding this CDR3. The genes are TRBV2 and TRBJ2-7; 8 bases match TRBD2. CDR1 and CDR2 from the germline V gene are SNHLY and FYNNEI. Losses at the gene ends were 7 bases for V and 2 bases for J; bases not matched to a gene: 7. The length of the CDR3 is 14 residues. CDR3 protein: CASTLREGPYEQYF. The CDR3 nucleotides read TGTGCCAGCACCCTACGGGAGGGACCCTACGAGCAGTACTTC.

This clone occurred once. This chain links TRBV18 with TRBJ1-5; TRBD1 might be the D (5 bases). Germline loops: CDR1 KGHSH, CDR2 LQKENI. Trimming removed 5 bases at V and 0 bases at J, with 20 bases between. The CDR3 contains 18 residues. CDR3: CASSYTYADSNSNQPQHF. The CDR3 DNA reads as TGTGCCAGCTCATATACTTACGCTGACAGCAATAGCAATCAGCCCCAGCATTTT.

This rearrangement joins TRBV10-3 to TRBJ2-7, with TRBD2 identical over 10 bases. The V gene's germline CDR1 is ENHRY and CDR2 SYGVKD. The CDR3 covers 20 residues. V was pared by 7 bases and J by 0 bases, with 21 bases of the junction left unmatched. The CDR3 is CAIKGGLAVTSGGHSYEQYF. CDR3 DNA sequence: TGTGCCATCAAAGGCGGACTAGCGGTAACCTCGGGGGGTCACTCCTACGAGCAGTACTTC.

The V and J genes are TRBV28 and TRBJ2-5; 7 nucleotides line up with TRBD2. After removal of 6 bases from V and 7 bases from J, the junction contained 8 bases not matched to a gene. CDR1 and CDR2 (germline): MDHEN, SYDVKM. This CDR3 is built from 13 residues. The CDR3 here is CASRDSKRGTQYF. As DNA, the CDR3 is TGTGCCAGCAGGGATTCAAAGCGGGGGACCCAGTACTTC. The complete variable domain, with remaining parts taken from reference TRBV28 and TRBJ2-5, reads DVKVTQSSRYLVKRTGEKVFLECVQDMDHENMFWYRQDPGLGLRLIYFSYDVKMKEKGDIPEGYSVSREKKERFSLILESASTNQTSMYLCASRDSKRGTQYFGPGTRLLVL.

The table lists this clone with a count of one. The V call is TRBV5-6, the J call TRBJ2-7; D not resolved. CDR3 length: 16 amino acids. V was trimmed by 0 bases and J by 0 bases, leaving 13 bases between them. CDR1 and CDR2 (germline): SGHDT, YYEEEE. This chain's CDR3 is CASSLVLAVGSYEQYF. The DNA for the CDR3 is TGTGCCAGCAGCTTGGTACTGGCGGTTGGCTCCTACGAGCAGTACTTC.

The rearrangement links TRBV16 to TRBJ1-2; 7 nucleotides align to TRBD1. The germline V gene encodes CDR1 KGHSY and CDR2 FQNENV. Losses at the gene ends were 1 base for V and 7 bases for J; bases not matched to a gene: 9. This CDR3 contains 15 residues. The CDR3 protein is CASSQLKGARGGYTF. Here the CDR3 DNA reads TGTGCCAGCAGCCAATTAAAGGGGGCGCGAGGTGGCTACACCTTC.

The rearrangement uses TRBV6-1 and TRBJ2-1; D ambiguous. Germline loops: CDR1 MNHNS, CDR2 SASEGT. The CDR3 extends over 13 amino acids. Trimming stripped 3 bases from V and 7 bases from J, with 10 bases between. The CDR3 is CASSEQQLNEQFF. In DNA form, the CDR3 reads TGTGCCAGCAGTGAGCAACAGCTAAATGAGCAGTTCTTC.

A note on this clone: A junction end diverges from the germline sequence, so it may reflect a read error. The V gene is TRBV4-1, the J gene TRBJ2-2; 10 nucleotides line up with TRBD2. The CDR3 runs 15 residues. Germline CDR1 reads MGHRA; CDR2 reads YSYEKL. The CDR3 DNA reads as TGCGCCAGCAGCCAAACTGGACTAGCGGACGGGGGGCTGTTTTTT. Translating it yields CASSQTGLADGGLFF.

This clone was seen once. J is TRBJ2-7 and V is TRBV6-1; 9 bases align to TRBD1. V lost 7 bases, J lost 5 bases, and 6 bases stayed unmatched. This CDR3 comprises 13 residues. Germline values: CDR1 MNHNS, CDR2 SASEGT. The CDR3 sequence: CASTGTGLNEQYF. The CDR3 nucleotides read TGTGCCAGCACCGGGACAGGGTTAAACGAGCAGTACTTC.

The V and J genes are TRBV27 and TRBJ2-5, with TRBD1 identical over 7 bases. CDR1 is MNHEY, CDR2 SMNVEV, per germline (reference sequence). The CDR3 covers 16 residues. V trimming: 6 bases; J trimming: 5 bases; junction bases outside the gene matches: 15. The CDR3 sequence is CASSRPDRDGRETQYF. CDR3 sequence (DNA): TGTGCCAGCAGCCGTCCAGACAGGGACGGGCGGGAGACCCAGTACTTC.

V and J are TRBV6-5 and TRBJ1-1; the D gene is possibly TRBD1 (5 bases). The germline gives CDR1 MNHEY, CDR2 SVGAGI. This CDR3 comprises 11 residues. V was clipped by 4 bases and J by 9 bases, with 9 bases between them. The DNA for the CDR3 is TGTGCCAGCAGTTGGGCAGGGAAAGCTTTCTTT. Amino acids: CASSWAGKAFF.

The gene calls are TRBV7-2 and TRBJ2-3; TRBD2 agrees at 10 bases. The V segment lost 0 bases and the J segment 0 bases; nucleotides outside the gene matches: 0. Germline V lookup: CDR1 SGHTA, CDR2 FQGNSA. The CDR3 is 16 residues long. The CDR3 loop is CASSLALAGSTDTQYF. CDR3 coding DNA: TGTGCCAGCAGCTTAGCACTAGCGGGAAGCACAGATACGCAGTATTTT.

This clone came up a few times. The CDR3 region is CASRLQGYGYTF. In DNA, the CDR3 is TGTGCCAGCAGGTTACAGGGGTACGGCTACACCTTC. The chain combines TRBV6-5 with TRBJ1-2, with 7 bases matching TRBD1. V dropped 6 bases and J dropped 8; count of bases not matched to a gene: 6. This CDR3 region has 12 residues. Germline CDR1 is MNHEY and CDR2 is SVGAGI.

The chain has TRBV9 and TRBJ1-6; TRBD1 matches at 10 bases. The CDR3 runs to 14 residues. Trimming at V came to 3 bases and at J to 9 bases, leaving 3 bases not matched to a gene. The germline V gene has CDR1 SGDLS and CDR2 YYNGEE. This CDR3 reads CASSATGGVSPLHF. CDR3 coding DNA: TGTGCCAGCAGCGCGACAGGGGGCGTTTCACCCCTCCACTTT. The full variable domain, its missing parts supplied by reference TRBV9 and TRBJ1-6, is DSGVTQTPKHLITATGQRVTLRCSPRSGDLSVYWYQQSLDQGLQFLIQYYNGEERAKGNILERFSAQQFPDLHSELNLSSLELGDSALYFCASSATGGVSPLHFGNGTRLTVT.

V gene TRBV5-6 combines with J gene TRBJ1-2; D is unclear. V lost 2 bases to trimming and J lost 4 bases, with 6 bases between them. Germline CDR1 and CDR2: SGHDT and YYEEEE. The CDR3 is 12 amino acids. The CDR3: CASSLDFYGYTF. The DNA of the CDR3 is TGTGCCAGCAGCTTAGACTTCTATGGCTACACCTTC.

Notes on this clone: Germline is not matched at one junction end, which may reflect a read error. The chain recombines TRBV7-9 with TRBJ1-4; D ambiguous. The CDR3 has 16 amino acids. Germline lookup yields CDR1 SEHNR and CDR2 FQNEAQ (reference sequence). The CDR3 reads CSSSPFLAATNEKLFF. CDR3 sequence (DNA): TGTTCCAGCAGCCCCTTTCTGGCTGCAACTAATGAAAAACTGTTTTTT.